Below are 26 T cell receptor beta chains sequenced from a single sample in a study of response to subunit inactivated influenza vaccine. Each CDR3 protein gets one entry after TCRdb re-called the RT-PCR reads with MiXCR. The sample has about 650,000 distinct CDR3 sequences, 14% seen once. Sample: PBMCs from blood, taken 14 to 15 days before vaccination. The receptors shown here come from a man over 45 who received an inactivated influenza vaccine.

This clonotype came up a few times. The chain recombines TRBV20-1 with TRBJ1-3; a weak D match, TRBD1 (5 bases). V lost 0 bases to trimming and J lost 2 bases, with 14 bases between them. Germline lookup yields CDR1 DFQATT and CDR2 SNEGSKA (reference sequence). This CDR3 spans 16 amino acids. The CDR3 spells CSARDPGFLAGNTIYF. CDR3 DNA sequence: TGCAGTGCTAGAGATCCAGGGTTTTTGGCTGGAAACACCATATATTTT.

This clonotype was counted only a few times. The chain links TRBV28 to TRBJ2-4; D might be TRBD2 (6 bases). Trimming cost V 2 bases and J 0 bases, with 14 bases left between them. Germline assignment: CDR1 MDHEN and CDR2 SYDVKM. The CDR3 runs 17 residues. CDR3 nucleotide sequence: TGTGCCAGCAGTTTAATTTCTGGGGGGTTAGCCAAAAACATTCAGTACTTC. Its translation: CASSLISGGLAKNIQYF.

As to this clonotype: This may be a read error: a much more frequent sequence differs by one nucleotide. V and J are TRBV27 and TRBJ2-3, with no clear D. The CDR3 extends over 15 amino acids. In germline, CDR1 is MNHEY, CDR2 SMNVEV (reference sequence). CDR3 sequence reads: CASSPGLADTDTQFF. Here the CDR3 DNA reads TGTGCCAGCAGTCCTGGCCTGGCAGACACAGATACGCAGTTTTTT.

This sequence joins TRBV20-1 and TRBJ2-1; the D is unclear. Germline CDR1 is DFQATT and CDR2 is SNEGSKA (reference sequence). This CDR3 has 16 amino acids. Trimming shortened V by 1 base and J by 7 bases, and 20 bases separated the two germline ends. Here the CDR3 reads CSARVGVVSGWNEQFF. CDR3 bases: TGCAGTGCTAGAGTGGGTGTCGTATCAGGATGGAATGAGCAGTTCTTC.

The chain joins TRBV7-9 to TRBJ2-2; TRBD1 might be the D (6 bases). Trimming cost V 6 bases and J 1 base, with 15 bases left between them. Per germline, CDR1 SEHNR and CDR2 FQNEAQ (reference sequence). The CDR3 length is 16 residues. The CDR3 nucleotides are TGTGCCAGCAGTTATTACCGGGACATGAACACCGGGGAGCTGTTTTTT. As protein: CASSYYRDMNTGELFF.

There are a few counts of this clonotype. The V and J genes are TRBV6-2 or TRBV6-3 and TRBJ2-7; no firm D call. Germline CDR1 and CDR2: MNHEY and SVGEGT. The CDR3 contains 15 residues. V gave up 2 bases and J gave up 2 bases, with 13 bases separating them. The CDR3 DNA reads as TGTGCCAGCAGTTACAGGAGAGTTATTACCTACGAGCAGTACTTC. Protein sequence: CASSYRRVITYEQYF.

CDR3 sequence reads: CASSPAALIPDTQYF. The CDR3 nucleotides are TGTGCCAGCAGCCCAGCGGCGCTCATCCCAGATACGCAGTATTTT. The rearrangement joins TRBV5-5 to TRBJ2-3, with D possibly TRBD2 on 5 matching bases. The CDR3 is 15 amino acids. V dropped 4 bases and J dropped 4 bases, with 16 bases sitting between them. Germline CDR1 is SGHKS and CDR2 is YYEKEE (reference sequence).

This clonotype was seen more than once but under ten times. The chain combines TRBV6-1 with TRBJ2-1; D unclear. Germline-derived CDR1 and CDR2 are MNHNS and SASEGT. Trimming took 7 bases from V and 4 from J, leaving 14 bases between them. This CDR3 contains 14 residues. CDR3 sequence (DNA): TGTGCCAGCACCCCGGAAGTTGGGTACAATGAGCAGTTCTTC. Protein sequence: CASTPEVGYNEQFF.

This clonotype was counted only a few times. V gene TRBV5-1 combines with J gene TRBJ2-7; 11 bases are a match to TRBD2. The CDR3 totals 16 residues. Germline V gene sequence: CDR1 SGHRS, CDR2 YFSETQ. Trimming cost V 4 bases and J 0 bases; bases outside gene matches: 6. The CDR3, as DNA: TGCGCCAGCAGCCAAGGGACTAGCGGATTCTCCTACGAGCAGTACTTC. This sequence encodes CASSQGTSGFSYEQYF.

V is TRBV9 and J is TRBJ2-3; D is ambiguous. The CDR3 is 14 amino acids. Trimming stripped 2 bases from V and 2 bases from J, with 9 bases between. The germline gives CDR1 SGDLS, CDR2 YYNGEE. The CDR3 loop reads CASSVIAHTDTQYF. CDR3 DNA: TGTGCCAGCAGCGTGATAGCTCACACAGATACGCAGTATTTT.

This chain uses TRBV10-3 with TRBJ2-7; 9 bases match TRBD2. There are 17 residues in the CDR3. The V and J ends lost 2 bases and 3 bases, in that order; junction bases with no gene match: 11. Germline V gives CDR1 ENHRY, CDR2 SYGVKD. The CDR3 DNA sequence: TGTGCCATCAGTGAGCCGGGGGCTAGCGGGGAAAACTACGAGCAGTACTTC. This gives the protein CAISEPGASGENYEQYF.

The sample holds a few counts of this clonotype. The V call is TRBV9, the J call TRBJ1-3; the D is unclear. Trimming shortened V by 0 bases and J by 0 bases, and 10 bases separated the two germline ends. The CDR3 consists of 16 residues. CDR1 SGDLS and CDR2 YYNGEE come from the germline V gene. In DNA, the CDR3 is TGTGCCAGCAGCGTAGGCCAGTTGGGCTCTGGAAACACCATATATTTT. This gives the protein CASSVGQLGSGNTIYF.

This clonotype was detected many times. The chain combines TRBV7-9 with TRBJ2-2; weak D call: TRBD1 (5 bases). There are 15 residues in the CDR3. Trimming removed 10 bases at V and 2 bases at J, with 17 bases between. Looked up from germline, CDR1 is SEHNR and CDR2 is FQNEAQ (reference sequence). Here the CDR3 reads CATMKDRINTGELFF. For the CDR3, the DNA is TGTGCCACCATGAAAGACAGAATTAACACCGGGGAGCTGTTTTTT. The full variable domain, with the rest looked up from reference TRBV7-9 and TRBJ2-2, is DTGVSQNPRHKITKRGQNVTFRCDPISEHNRLYWYRQTLGQGPEFLTYFQNEAQLEKSRLLSDRFSAERPKGSFSTLEIQRTEQGDSAMYLCATMKDRINTGELFFGEGSRLTVL.

The gene calls are TRBV4-1 and TRBJ1-2; D not certain. The V end was cut by 0 bases, the J end by 5 bases, with 13 bases between. In germline, CDR1 is MGHRA, CDR2 YSYEKL. The length of the CDR3 is 15 residues. The CDR3 nucleotides are TGCGCCAGCAGCCAAGACCGGCCCCTGAGTTATGGCTACACCTTC. Translating it yields CASSQDRPLSYGYTF.

The chain couples TRBV4-2 to TRBJ2-1; D not certain. The CDR3 consists of 16 residues. Deletions cut 4 bases from V and 6 bases from J, with 19 bases between. Germline assignment: CDR1 LGHNA and CDR2 YNFKEQ. The CDR3 loop reads CASSPPATLGVNEQFF. The CDR3 bases are TGTGCCAGCAGCCCCCCCGCGACTTTGGGCGTCAATGAGCAGTTCTTC.

This clonotype was recorded a few times. The genes are TRBV4-3 and TRBJ2-1; 13 positions agree with TRBD2. Germline assignment: CDR1 LGHNA and CDR2 YSLEER. Unmatched junction bases numbered 8, after V lost 2 bases and J lost 7 bases. The CDR3 totals 17 residues. The CDR3 nucleotides read TGCGCCAGCAGCCAACTTTACGGGGGACTAGCGGGAAATGAGCAGTTCTTC. This sequence encodes CASSQLYGGLAGNEQFF.

This clonotype was detected many times. The chain carries TRBV12-3 or TRBV12-4 and TRBJ2-7; a possible D gene is TRBD2 (6 bases). The CDR3 loop spans 13 amino acids. The V end lost 6 bases, the J end lost 6 bases, and 15 bases lay between the germline ends. The CDR3 loop reads CASSYVRDSEQYF. In DNA, the CDR3 is TGTGCCAGCAGCTACGTGCGGGATAGCGAGCAGTACTTC.

V usage is TRBV20-1 and J usage is TRBJ2-7; D gene unclear. V lost 3 bases, J lost 3 bases, and 9 bases lay in between. The CDR3 length is 12 residues. Germline V CDR1 and CDR2: DFQATT, SNEGSKA (reference sequence). This chain's CDR3 is CSARRRDYEQYF. CDR3 nucleotides: TGCAGTGCTAGGCGTAGGGACTACGAGCAGTACTTC.

This clonotype was seen more than once but under ten times. The rearrangement joins TRBV7-3 to TRBJ1-1; D may be TRBD1 (5 bases). Trimming stripped 5 bases from V and 1 base from J, with 8 bases between. Germline CDR1 is SGHTA and CDR2 is FQGTGA. The CDR3 is 13 amino acids. CDR3: CASSARGNTEAFF. CDR3 DNA sequence: TGTGCCAGCAGCGCAAGGGGGAACACTGAAGCTTTCTTT.

The rearrangement joins TRBV28 to TRBJ2-7; weak D call: TRBD1 (5 bases). V lost 1 base and J lost 0, with 10 bases in between. Germline loops: CDR1 MDHEN, CDR2 SYDVKM. The CDR3 has 15 residues. CDR3 protein: CASSLSRGYSYEQYF. The CDR3 bases are TGTGCCAGCAGTTTATCAAGGGGTTACTCCTACGAGCAGTACTTC.

The sample holds a few counts of this clonotype. The V gene is TRBV28, the J gene TRBJ1-3; 10 bases agree with TRBD1. The CDR3 totals 17 residues. Germline V gene sequence: CDR1 MDHEN, CDR2 SYDVKM. V shed 6 bases and J 4 bases; nucleotides not matched to a gene: 12. CDR3 bases: TGTGCCAGCAGACGAACTATCGGGACAGGGGTAGGAAACACCATATATTTT. It codes for CASRRTIGTGVGNTIYF.

V and J are TRBV10-3 and TRBJ2-7; the match to TRBD2 covers 15 bases. Unmatched junction bases numbered 9, after V lost 4 bases and J lost 2 bases. CDR3 length equals 18 residues. CDR1 and CDR2 (germline): ENHRY, SYGVKD. The DNA of the CDR3 is TGTGCCATCAGTGGACCGGGACTAGCGGGGGGCCGTACCTACGAGCAGTACTTC. It encodes CAISGPGLAGGRTYEQYF.

In DNA form, the CDR3 reads TGTGCCAGCAGCCCCGTTTTCAGGACAGTCGACAATGAGCAGTTCTTC. Protein product: CASSPVFRTVDNEQFF. The gene calls are TRBV7-2 and TRBJ2-1; possibly TRBD1 for D (6 bases). Germline V gene sequence: CDR1 SGHTA, CDR2 FQGNSA. The length of the CDR3 is 16 residues. Trimming stripped 5 bases from V and 5 bases from J, with 19 bases between. The full variable domain, its missing parts supplied by reference TRBV7-2 and TRBJ2-1, is GAGVSQSPSNKVTEKGKDVELRCDPISGHTALYWYRQSLGQGLEFLIYFQGNSAPDKSGLPSDRFSAERTGGSVSTLTIQRTQQEDSAVYLCASSPVFRTVDNEQFFGPGTRLTVL.

This clonotype has at least ten counts. The V call is TRBV7-9, the J call TRBJ2-5; TRBD2 is a possible D gene (6 bases). Trimming took off 2 bases at V and 0 bases at J, with 10 bases between the two ends. This CDR3 comprises 15 residues. Germline values: CDR1 SEHNR, CDR2 FQNEAQ (reference sequence). CDR3 loop: CASSLIAEYQETQYF. The CDR3 DNA follows: TGTGCCAGCAGCTTAATAGCGGAGTACCAAGAGACCCAGTACTTC.

The gene calls are TRBV7-9 and TRBJ2-2; 7 bases agree with TRBD1. Germline loops: CDR1 SEHNR, CDR2 FQNEAQ (reference sequence). The CDR3 loop spans 14 amino acids. The ends lost 7 bases at V and 1 base at J; junction bases unmatched: 3. CDR3 nucleotide sequence: TGTGCCAGCACGACAGGGATGAACACCGGGGAGCTGTTTTTT. It yields the protein CASTTGMNTGELFF.

This clonotype was detected ten times or more. The CDR3 DNA sequence: TGTGCCAGCAGCTTATATCGCAATGAGCAGTTCTTC. This codes for CASSLYRNEQFF. The chain is built from TRBV7-9 and TRBJ2-1; D remains ambiguous. There are 12 residues in the CDR3. Trimming left V 2 bases short and J 6 bases short, with 5 bases between. Germline CDR1 and CDR2: SEHNR and FQNEAQ (reference sequence). The full variable domain, rest sourced from reference TRBV7-9 and TRBJ2-1, is DTGVSQNPRHKITKRGQNVTFRCDPISEHNRLYWYRQTLGQGPEFLTYFQNEAQLEKSRLLSDRFSAERPKGSFSTLEIQRTEQGDSAMYLCASSLYRNEQFFGPGTRLTVL.